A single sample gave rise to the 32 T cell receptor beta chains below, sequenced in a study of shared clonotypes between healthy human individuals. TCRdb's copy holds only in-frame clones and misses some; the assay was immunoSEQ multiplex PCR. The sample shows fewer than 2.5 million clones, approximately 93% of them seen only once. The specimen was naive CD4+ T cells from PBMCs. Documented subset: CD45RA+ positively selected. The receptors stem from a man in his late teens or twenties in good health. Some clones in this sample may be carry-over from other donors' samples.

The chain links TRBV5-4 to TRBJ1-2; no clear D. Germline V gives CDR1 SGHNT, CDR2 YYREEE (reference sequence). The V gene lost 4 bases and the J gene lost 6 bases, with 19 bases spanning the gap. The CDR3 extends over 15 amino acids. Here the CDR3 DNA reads TGTGCCAGCAGCCCCGTCCGGCTCGCCTCGAATGGCTACACCTTC. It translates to CASSPVRLASNGYTF.

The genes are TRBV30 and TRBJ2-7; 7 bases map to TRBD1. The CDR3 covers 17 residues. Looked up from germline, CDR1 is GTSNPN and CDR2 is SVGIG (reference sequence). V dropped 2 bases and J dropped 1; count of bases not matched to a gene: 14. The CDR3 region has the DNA TGTGCCTGGAGTTCCCCCCGACAGGGTAAAGGGTCCTACGAGCAGTACTTC. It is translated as CAWSSPRQGKGSYEQYF.

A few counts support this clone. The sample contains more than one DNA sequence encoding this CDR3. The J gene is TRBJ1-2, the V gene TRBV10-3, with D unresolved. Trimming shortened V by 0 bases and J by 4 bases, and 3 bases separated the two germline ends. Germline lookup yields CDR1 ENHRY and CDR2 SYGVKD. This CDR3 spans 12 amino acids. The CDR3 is CAISESGYGYTF. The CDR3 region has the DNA TGTGCCATCAGTGAGTCAGGCTATGGCTACACCTTC.

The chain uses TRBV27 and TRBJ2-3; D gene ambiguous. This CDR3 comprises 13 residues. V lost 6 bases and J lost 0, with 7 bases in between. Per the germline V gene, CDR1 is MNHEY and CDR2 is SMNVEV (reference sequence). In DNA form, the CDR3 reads TGTGCCAGCAGCCCCCAAAGCACAGATACGCAGTATTTT. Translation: CASSPQSTDTQYF.

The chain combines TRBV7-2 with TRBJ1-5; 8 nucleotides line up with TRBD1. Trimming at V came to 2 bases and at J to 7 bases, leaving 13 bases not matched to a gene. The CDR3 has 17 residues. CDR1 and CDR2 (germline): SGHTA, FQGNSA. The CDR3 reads CASSLSSNLGQGQPQHF. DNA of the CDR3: TGTGCCAGCAGCTTATCCTCAAACTTAGGACAGGGACAGCCCCAGCATTTT.

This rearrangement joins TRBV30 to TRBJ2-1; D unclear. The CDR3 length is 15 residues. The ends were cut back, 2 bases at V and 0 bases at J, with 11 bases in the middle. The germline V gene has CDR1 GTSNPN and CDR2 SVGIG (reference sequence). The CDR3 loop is CAWSYLLGSYNEQFF. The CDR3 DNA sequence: TGTGCCTGGAGTTACCTCTTAGGCTCCTACAATGAGCAGTTCTTC. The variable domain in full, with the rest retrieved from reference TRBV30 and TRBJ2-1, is SQTIHQWPATLVQPVGSPLSLECTVEGTSNPNLYWYRQAAGRGLQLLFYSVGIGQISSEVPQNLSASRPQDRQFILSSKKLLLSDSGFYLCAWSYLLGSYNEQFFGPGTRLTVL.

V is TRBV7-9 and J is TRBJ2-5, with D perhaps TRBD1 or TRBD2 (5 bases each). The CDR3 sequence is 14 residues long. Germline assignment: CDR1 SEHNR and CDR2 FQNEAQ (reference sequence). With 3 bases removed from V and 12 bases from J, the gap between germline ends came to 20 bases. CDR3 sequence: CASSFPGPLSEKYF. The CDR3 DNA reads TGTGCCAGCAGCTTCCCGGGACCCCTGTCGGAAAAGTACTTC.

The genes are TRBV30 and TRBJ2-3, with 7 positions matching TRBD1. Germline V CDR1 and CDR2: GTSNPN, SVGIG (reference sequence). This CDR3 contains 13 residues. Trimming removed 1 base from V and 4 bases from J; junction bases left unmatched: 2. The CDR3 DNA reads TGTGCCTGGAGTGCCCAGGGGGCAGATACGCAGTATTTT. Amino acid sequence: CAWSAQGADTQYF.

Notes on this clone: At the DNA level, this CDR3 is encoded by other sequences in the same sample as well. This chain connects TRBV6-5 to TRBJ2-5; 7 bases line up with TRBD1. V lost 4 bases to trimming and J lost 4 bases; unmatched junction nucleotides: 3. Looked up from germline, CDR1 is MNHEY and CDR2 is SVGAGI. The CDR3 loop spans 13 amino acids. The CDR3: CASSSPGGETQYF. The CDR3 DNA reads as TGTGCCAGCAGTTCTCCAGGGGGAGAGACCCAGTACTTC.

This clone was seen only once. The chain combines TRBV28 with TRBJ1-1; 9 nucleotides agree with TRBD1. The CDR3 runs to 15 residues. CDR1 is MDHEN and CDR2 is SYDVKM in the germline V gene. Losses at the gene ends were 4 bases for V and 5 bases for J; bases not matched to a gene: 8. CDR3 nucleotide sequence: TGTGCCAGCAGTTCACAGGGGGCTGGAGGTACTGAAGCTTTCTTT. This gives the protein CASSSQGAGGTEAFF. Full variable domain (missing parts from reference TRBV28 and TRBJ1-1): DVKVTQSSRYLVKRTGEKVFLECVQDMDHENMFWYRQDPGLGLRLIYFSYDVKMKEKGDIPEGYSVSREKKERFSLILESASTNQTSMYLCASSSQGAGGTEAFFGQGTRLTVV.

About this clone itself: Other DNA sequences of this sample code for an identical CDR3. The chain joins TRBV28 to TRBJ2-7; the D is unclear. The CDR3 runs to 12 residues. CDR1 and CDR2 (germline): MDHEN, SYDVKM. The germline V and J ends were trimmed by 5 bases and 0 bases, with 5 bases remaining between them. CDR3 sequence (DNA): TGTGCCAGCAGTCTCAGCTCCTACGAGCAGTACTTC. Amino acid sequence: CASSLSSYEQYF.

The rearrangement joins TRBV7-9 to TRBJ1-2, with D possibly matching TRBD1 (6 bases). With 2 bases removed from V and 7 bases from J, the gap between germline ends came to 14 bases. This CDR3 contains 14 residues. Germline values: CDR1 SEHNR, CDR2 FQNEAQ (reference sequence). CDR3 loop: CASSLLTGIRGYTF. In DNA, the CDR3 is TGTGCCAGCAGCTTACTAACAGGGATCCGTGGCTACACCTTC.

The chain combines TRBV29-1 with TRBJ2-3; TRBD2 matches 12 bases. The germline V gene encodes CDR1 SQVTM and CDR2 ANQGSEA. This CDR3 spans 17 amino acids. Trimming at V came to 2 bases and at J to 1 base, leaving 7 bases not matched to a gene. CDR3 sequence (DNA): TGCAGCGTTGAAAGACTAGCGGGGGCGGGTGGCACAGATACGCAGTATTTT. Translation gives CSVERLAGAGGTDTQYF.

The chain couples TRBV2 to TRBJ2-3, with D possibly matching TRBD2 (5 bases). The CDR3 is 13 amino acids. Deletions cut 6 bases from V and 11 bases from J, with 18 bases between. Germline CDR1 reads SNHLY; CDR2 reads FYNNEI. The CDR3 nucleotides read TGTGCCAGCAGCGGACCGGACGGGGTAGTGCAGTATTTT. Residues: CASSGPDGVVQYF.

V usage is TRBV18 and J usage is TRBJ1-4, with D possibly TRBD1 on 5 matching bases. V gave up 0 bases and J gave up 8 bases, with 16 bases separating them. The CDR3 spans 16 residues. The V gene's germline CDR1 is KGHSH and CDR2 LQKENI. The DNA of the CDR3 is TGTGCCAGCTCACCACCGACGGGCAGGGTGGGCGAAAAACTGTTTTTT. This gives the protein CASSPPTGRVGEKLFF.

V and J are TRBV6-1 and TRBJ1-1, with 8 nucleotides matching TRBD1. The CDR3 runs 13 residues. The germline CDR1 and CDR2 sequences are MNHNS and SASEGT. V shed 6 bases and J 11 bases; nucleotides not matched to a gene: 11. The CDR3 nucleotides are TGTGCCAGCAGGGTGGCTGAGACAGGGGCGGCTTTCTTT. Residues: CASRVAETGAAFF.

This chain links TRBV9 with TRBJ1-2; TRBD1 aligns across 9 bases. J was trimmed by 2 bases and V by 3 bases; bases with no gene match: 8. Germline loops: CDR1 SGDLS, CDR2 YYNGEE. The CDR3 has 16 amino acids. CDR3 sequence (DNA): TGTGCCAGCAGCGCACAGGGGGCGCTTTGGAACTATGGCTACACCTTC. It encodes CASSAQGALWNYGYTF.

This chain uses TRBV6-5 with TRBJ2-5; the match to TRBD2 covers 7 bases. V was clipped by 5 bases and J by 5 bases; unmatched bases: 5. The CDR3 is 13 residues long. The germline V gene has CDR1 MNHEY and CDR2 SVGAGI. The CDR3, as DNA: TGTGCCAGCAGTGCGGGGGTATCGGAGACCCAGTACTTC. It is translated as CASSAGVSETQYF.

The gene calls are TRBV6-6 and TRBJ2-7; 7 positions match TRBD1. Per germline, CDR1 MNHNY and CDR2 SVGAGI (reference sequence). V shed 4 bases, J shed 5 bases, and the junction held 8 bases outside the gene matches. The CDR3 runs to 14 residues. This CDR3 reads CASSSTGTENEQYF. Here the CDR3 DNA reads TGTGCCAGCAGTTCAACCGGGACAGAGAACGAGCAGTACTTC.

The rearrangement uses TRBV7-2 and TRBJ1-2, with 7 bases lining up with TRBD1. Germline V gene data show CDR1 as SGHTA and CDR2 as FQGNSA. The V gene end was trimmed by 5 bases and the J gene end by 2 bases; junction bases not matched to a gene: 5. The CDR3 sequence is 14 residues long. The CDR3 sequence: CASSPDRANYGYTF. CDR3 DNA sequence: TGTGCCAGCAGCCCCGACAGGGCAAACTATGGCTACACCTTC.

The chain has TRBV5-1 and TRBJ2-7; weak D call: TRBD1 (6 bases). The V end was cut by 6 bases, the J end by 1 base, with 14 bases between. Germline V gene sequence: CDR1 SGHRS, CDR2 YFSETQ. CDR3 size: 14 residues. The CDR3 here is CASMAGVDSYEQYF. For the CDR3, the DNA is TGCGCCAGCATGGCAGGGGTGGATTCCTACGAGCAGTACTTC.

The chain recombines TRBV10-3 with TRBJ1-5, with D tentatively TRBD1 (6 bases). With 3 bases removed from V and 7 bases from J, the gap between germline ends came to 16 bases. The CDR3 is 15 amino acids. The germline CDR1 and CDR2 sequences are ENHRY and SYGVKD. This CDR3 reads CAISDPLGANQPQHF. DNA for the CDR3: TGTGCCATCAGTGACCCATTGGGGGCTAACCAGCCCCAGCATTTT.

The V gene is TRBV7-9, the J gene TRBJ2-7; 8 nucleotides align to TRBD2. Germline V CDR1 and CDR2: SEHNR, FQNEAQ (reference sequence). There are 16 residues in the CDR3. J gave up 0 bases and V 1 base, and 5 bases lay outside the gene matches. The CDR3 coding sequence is TGTGCCAGCAGCTTAGTGGTAGCGGGGAGCTCCTACGAGCAGTACTTC. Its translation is CASSLVVAGSSYEQYF. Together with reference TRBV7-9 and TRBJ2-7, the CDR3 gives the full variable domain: DTGVSQNPRHKITKRGQNVTFRCDPISEHNRLYWYRQTLGQGPEFLTYFQNEAQLEKSRLLSDRFSAERPKGSFSTLEIQRTEQGDSAMYLCASSLVVAGSSYEQYFGPGTRLTVT.

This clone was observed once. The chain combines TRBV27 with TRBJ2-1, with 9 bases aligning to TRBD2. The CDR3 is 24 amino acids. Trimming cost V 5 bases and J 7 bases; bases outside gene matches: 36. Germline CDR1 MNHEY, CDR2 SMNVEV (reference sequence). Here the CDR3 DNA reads TGTGCCAGCAGTCCCATATGGAGGGTAGCGGGAGACGGGAGAGTTTGGGAAATGGTTAATGAGCAGTTCTTC. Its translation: CASSPIWRVAGDGRVWEMVNEQFF.

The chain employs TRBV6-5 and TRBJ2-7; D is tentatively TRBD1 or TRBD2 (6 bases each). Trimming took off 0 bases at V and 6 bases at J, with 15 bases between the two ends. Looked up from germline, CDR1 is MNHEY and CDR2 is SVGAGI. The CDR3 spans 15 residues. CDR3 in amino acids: CASSYSGRGGREQYF. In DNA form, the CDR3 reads TGTGCCAGCAGTTACTCGGGCAGGGGAGGCCGCGAGCAGTACTTC.

CDR3 nucleotides: TGTGCCAGCAGCTCCCCGGGACAGGGTAATGAAAAACTGTTTTTT. The encoded protein is CASSSPGQGNEKLFF. The rearrangement links TRBV9 to TRBJ1-4; 9 bases are a match to TRBD1. Germline trimming cut 4 bases from V and 4 bases from J; bases unmatched to any gene: 5. CDR1 and CDR2 from the germline V gene are SGDLS and YYNGEE. The CDR3 sequence is 15 residues long.

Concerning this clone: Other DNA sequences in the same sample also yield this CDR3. The chain's CDR3 is CATSRGDRGYEQYF. The CDR3 coding sequence is TGTGCCACCAGCAGAGGGGACAGGGGCTACGAGCAGTACTTC. The chain has TRBV15 and TRBJ2-7, with 10 bases identical to TRBD1. This CDR3 spans 14 amino acids. The germline V gene has CDR1 LNHNV and CDR2 YYDKDF (reference sequence). V lost 1 base, J lost 3 bases, and 0 bases stayed unmatched. Variable domain in full (rest from reference TRBV15 and TRBJ2-7): DAMVIQNPRYQVTQFGKPVTLSCSQTLNHNVMYWYQQKSSQAPKLLFHYYDKDFNNEADTPDNFQSRRPNTSFCFLDIRSPGLGDTAMYLCATSRGDRGYEQYFGPGTRLTVT.

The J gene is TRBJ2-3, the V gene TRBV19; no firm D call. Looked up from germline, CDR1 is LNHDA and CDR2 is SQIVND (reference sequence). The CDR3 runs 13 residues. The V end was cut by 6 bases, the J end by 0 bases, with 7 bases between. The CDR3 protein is CASRTLSTDTQYF. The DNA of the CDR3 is TGTGCCAGTAGGACCCTTAGCACAGATACGCAGTATTTT.

CDR3 in amino acids: CASSPITGPSTEAFF. Here the CDR3 DNA reads TGTGCCAGTAGCCCCATCACAGGGCCCAGCACTGAAGCTTTCTTT. The V gene is TRBV19, the J gene TRBJ1-1, with a weak D call TRBD1 (6 bases). This CDR3 contains 15 residues. V gave up 6 bases and J gave up 4 bases, with 18 bases separating them. CDR1 LNHDA and CDR2 SQIVND come from the germline V gene (reference sequence). The full variable domain, with the rest looked up from reference TRBV19 and TRBJ1-1, is DGGITQSPKYLFRKEGQNVTLSCEQNLNHDAMYWYRQDPGQGLRLIYYSQIVNDFQKGDIAEGYSVSREKKESFPLTVTSAQKNPTAFYLCASSPITGPSTEAFFGQGTRLTVV.

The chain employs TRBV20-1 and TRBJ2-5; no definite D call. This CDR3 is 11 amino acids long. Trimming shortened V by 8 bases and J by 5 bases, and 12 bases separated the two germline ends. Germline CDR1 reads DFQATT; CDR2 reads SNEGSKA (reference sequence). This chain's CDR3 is CSSKPEETQYF. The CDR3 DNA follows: TGCAGTTCCAAGCCTGAGGAGACCCAGTACTTC.

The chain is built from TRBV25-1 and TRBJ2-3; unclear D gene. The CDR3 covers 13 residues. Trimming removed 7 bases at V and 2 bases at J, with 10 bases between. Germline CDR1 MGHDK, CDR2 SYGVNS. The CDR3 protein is CASIGRNTDTQYF. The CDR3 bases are TGTGCCAGCATCGGTAGGAACACAGATACGCAGTATTTT.

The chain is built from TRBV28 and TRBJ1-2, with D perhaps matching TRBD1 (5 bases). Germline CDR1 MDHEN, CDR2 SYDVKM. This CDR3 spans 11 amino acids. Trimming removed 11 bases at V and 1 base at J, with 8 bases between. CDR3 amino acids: CAGGGNYGYTF. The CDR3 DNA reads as TGTGCCGGGGGGGGTAACTATGGCTACACCTTC.